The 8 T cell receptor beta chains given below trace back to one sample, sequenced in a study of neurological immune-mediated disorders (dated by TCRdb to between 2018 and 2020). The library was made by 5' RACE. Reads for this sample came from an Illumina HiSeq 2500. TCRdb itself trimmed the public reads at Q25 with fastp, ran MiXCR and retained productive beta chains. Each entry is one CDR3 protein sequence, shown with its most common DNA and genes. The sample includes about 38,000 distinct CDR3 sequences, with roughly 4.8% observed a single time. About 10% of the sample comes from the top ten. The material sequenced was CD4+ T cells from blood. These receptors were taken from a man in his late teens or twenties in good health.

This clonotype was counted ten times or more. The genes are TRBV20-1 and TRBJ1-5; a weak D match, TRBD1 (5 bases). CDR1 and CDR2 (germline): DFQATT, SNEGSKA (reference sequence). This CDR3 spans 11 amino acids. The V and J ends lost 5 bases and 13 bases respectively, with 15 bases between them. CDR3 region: CSAEKGAQQHF. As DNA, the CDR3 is TGCAGTGCTGAAAAAGGGGCCCAACAGCATTTT.

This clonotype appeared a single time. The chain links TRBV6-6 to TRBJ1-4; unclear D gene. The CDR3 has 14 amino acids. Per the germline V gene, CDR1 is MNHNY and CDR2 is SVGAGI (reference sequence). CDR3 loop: CSTRATENRQKLFF. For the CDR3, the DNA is TGTTCCACCAGAGCTACAGAGAACCGTCAGAAACTGTTTTTT.

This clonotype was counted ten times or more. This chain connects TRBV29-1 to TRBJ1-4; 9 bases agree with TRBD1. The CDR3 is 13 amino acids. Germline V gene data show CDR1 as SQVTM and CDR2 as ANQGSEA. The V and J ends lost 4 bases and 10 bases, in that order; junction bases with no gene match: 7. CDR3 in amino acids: CSVVRDRGGKLFF. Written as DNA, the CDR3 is TGCAGCGTTGTTAGAGACAGGGGGGGAAAACTGTTTTTT.

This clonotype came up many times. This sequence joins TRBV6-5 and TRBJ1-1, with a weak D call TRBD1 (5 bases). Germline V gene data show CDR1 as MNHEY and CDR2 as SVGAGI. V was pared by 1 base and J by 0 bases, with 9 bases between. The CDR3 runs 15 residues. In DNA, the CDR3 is TGTGCCAGCAGTTACTGGGGGGAATTGAACACTGAAGCTTTCTTT. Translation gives CASSYWGELNTEAFF.

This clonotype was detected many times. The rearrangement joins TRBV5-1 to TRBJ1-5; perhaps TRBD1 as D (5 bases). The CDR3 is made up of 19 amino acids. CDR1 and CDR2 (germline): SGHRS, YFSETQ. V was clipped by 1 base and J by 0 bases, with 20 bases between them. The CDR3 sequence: CASSLRPQGSGDSNQPQHF. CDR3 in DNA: TGCGCCAGCAGCTTGAGGCCCCAGGGTTCCGGGGATAGCAATCAGCCCCAGCATTTT.

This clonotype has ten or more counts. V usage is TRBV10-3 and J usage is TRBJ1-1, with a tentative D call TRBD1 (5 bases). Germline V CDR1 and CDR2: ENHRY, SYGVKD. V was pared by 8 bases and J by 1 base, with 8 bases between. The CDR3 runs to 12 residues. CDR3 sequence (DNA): TGTGCCATCGGTAGGGGGAACACTGAAGCTTTCTTT. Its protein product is CAIGRGNTEAFF.

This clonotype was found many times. The CDR3 bases are TGTGCCAGCGGACCGGGAGGGGGCAACTACGAGCAGTACTTC. Translating gives CASGPGGGNYEQYF. The chain recombines TRBV28 with TRBJ2-7; tentative D call: TRBD2 (8 bases). V was cut by 8 bases and J by 3 bases, with 17 bases left in between. CDR3 length: 14 amino acids. Germline CDR1 and CDR2: MDHEN and SYDVKM. The complete variable domain, with remaining parts taken from reference TRBV28 and TRBJ2-7, reads DVKVTQSSRYLVKRTGEKVFLECVQDMDHENMFWYRQDPGLGLRLIYFSYDVKMKEKGDIPEGYSVSREKKERFSLILESASTNQTSMYLCASGPGGGNYEQYFGPGTRLTVT.

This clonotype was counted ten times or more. The CDR3 DNA reads as TGCGCCAGCAGCTCCATGGGCGGCGAGCAGTACTTC. Translation gives CASSSMGGEQYF. V usage is TRBV5-1 and J usage is TRBJ2-7, with D hard to call. Germline CDR1 SGHRS, CDR2 YFSETQ. The CDR3 extends over 12 amino acids. Trimming took 3 bases from V and 6 from J, leaving 10 bases between them.